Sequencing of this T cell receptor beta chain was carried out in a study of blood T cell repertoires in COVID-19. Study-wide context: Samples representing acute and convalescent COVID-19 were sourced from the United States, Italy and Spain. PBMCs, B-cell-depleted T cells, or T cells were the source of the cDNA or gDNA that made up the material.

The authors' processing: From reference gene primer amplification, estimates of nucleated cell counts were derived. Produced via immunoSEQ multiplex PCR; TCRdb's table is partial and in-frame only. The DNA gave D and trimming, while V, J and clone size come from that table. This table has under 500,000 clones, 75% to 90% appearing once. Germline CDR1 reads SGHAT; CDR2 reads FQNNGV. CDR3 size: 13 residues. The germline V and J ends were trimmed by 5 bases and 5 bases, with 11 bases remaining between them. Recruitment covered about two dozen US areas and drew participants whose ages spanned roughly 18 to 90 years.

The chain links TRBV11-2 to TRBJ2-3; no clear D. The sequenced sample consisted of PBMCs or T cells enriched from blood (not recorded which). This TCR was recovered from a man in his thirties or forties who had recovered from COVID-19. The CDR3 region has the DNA TGTGCCAGCAGCCTGAGTCGCGTAGATACGCAGTATTTT. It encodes CASSLSRVDTQYF.